This T cell receptor (beta chain) was documented in a study of T cells in localized non-small cell lung cancer. Germline CDR1 reads MNHEY; CDR2 reads SVGAGI. The CDR3 runs to 14 residues. Trimming cost V 6 bases and J 3 bases; bases outside gene matches: 2. Clones were read by immunoSEQ multiplex PCR, and TCRdb kept only the in-frame ones, dropping some. The top ten hold about 3.5% of the sample, which has about 40,000 clones, around nine tenths seen once. The clonotype comes from a man aged 18 to 49 with stage I lung adenocarcinoma. J is TRBJ2-2 and V is TRBV6-5; 9 nucleotides line up with TRBD1. This specimen consisted of peripheral blood, obtained before any cancer treatment. CDR3 nucleotides: TGTGCCAGCAGACGGACAGGGGACACCGGGGAGCTGTTTTTT. Its protein is CASRRTGDTGELFF.